This record looks at one T cell receptor beta chain sequence and its context. This clonotype was found many times. Its binding antigen is unknown. Sequence at one end of the junction differs from germline and may be a read error. The intended sense of this specimen's time point label: newly diagnosed GD, antithyroid drugs for less than 3 months. For both TCR sequencing and RNA sequencing, RNA was extracted from PBMCs in TRIzol. The diagnosis of Graves' disease was made according to American Thyroid Association guidelines. Recruitment of patients was carried out at an endocrinology department in Xi'an, China. Each patient gave around 9 milliliters of peripheral blood, collected in an EDTA anticoagulant tube. Ficoll Paque Plus density gradient separation was used to isolate PBMCs, and no additional T cell sorting was done. An Agilent 2100 Bioanalyzer and agarose gel were used to assess RNA quality, and a NanoDrop 2000 was used to measure RNA concentration.

The data were obtained in a study of regulatory T cells in long-lasting Graves disease (dated by TCRdb to about 2021). Some background on the complete study: In the newly diagnosed Graves' disease group, patients had been taking antithyroid drugs for less than 3 months. Patients with persistent Graves' disease were compared with patients with newly diagnosed Graves' disease using TCR sequencing and RNA sequencing of peripheral blood. The study took place in China and was registered as a clinical trial. A total of roughly 35 samples were covered by TCR sequencing, comprising some 13 persistent and around 20 newly diagnosed Graves' disease patients.

The CDR3 starts with the cysteine, ends with the phenylalanine, and has 15 residues. Only the CDR3 DNA is retained, 45 bases long and in frame from the first base. According to the germline V gene, CDR1 reads SNHLY and CDR2 reads FYNNEI. Libraries were made using multiplex PCR. The sequencing machine was an Illumina HiSeq 4000. TCR beta libraries were built with iRepertoire HTBI primers and Arm-PCR amplification of CDR3 regions. Before sequencing, the PCR products underwent gel purification. The authors' pipeline ran thus. Gene usage analysis of CDR3 amino acid clonotypes relied on the approximately 60 TRBV and 13 to 15 TRBJ segments identified across samples. COPE and FqMerger were used to merge filtered high-quality paired reads into contigs. BLAST was used to align contigs to IMGT TRBV, TRBD and TRBJ reference genes, with CDR3 defined following IMGT. Highly expanded clones were defined as clonotypes with a frequency above 0.1%. Shannon entropy served as the measure of repertoire diversity, while the Gini coefficient captured V-J evenness. A clonotype found in more than one individual was treated as public. In TCRdb, the public reads were trimmed at Q25 with fastp and aligned with MiXCR, with productive beta chains retained. Every entry covers one CDR3 protein and lists the most common genes and DNA from its rows. These V and J calls are TCRdb output, not the study's own analysis. This sample comprises approximately 470,000 distinct CDR3 sequences, 16% of them detected only once. The top ten clonotypes cover about 12% of the sample.

What the research found in general, with its limitations: Persistent Graves' disease patients showed lower TCR Shannon entropy and fewer highly expanded clones than newly diagnosed patients, suggesting clonal expansion. The small sample size was acknowledged by the authors as a limitation that may reduce accuracy. Because the primary lesion, thyroid tissue, could not be accessed, the study looked at peripheral blood alone. A larger number of public clonotypes was shared among persistent patients (over 2,500) than among newly diagnosed patients (roughly 970). Only the TCR beta chain was sequenced and analyzed. Preferential use of TRBV28, TRBJ1-2 and TRBJ2-5 was observed in persistent disease, whereas TRBV20-1 and TRBJ2-1 were favored in newly diagnosed disease.

The data were also submitted as part of a second study, on T cells in Graves' hyperthyroidism and ophthalmopathy. That second report states: Stable Graves' hyperthyroidism was defined as the absence of progression to ophthalmopathy over 18 months of follow-up. Hyperthyroidism patients were newly diagnosed, had a disease duration of under 2 months, and were aged 18 to 65 years. Patients with uncontrolled infections, other autoimmune diseases, pregnancy or lactation were excluded. Diagnoses were based on clinical symptoms, serum thyroxine and TRAb, thyroid ultrasound and orbital computed tomography. For the first round of RT-PCR on the TCR CDR3, the HTBI primer set was used together with the Qiagen OneStep RT-PCR kit. Blood samples also contained most of the expanded thyroid clonotypes (frequency above 0.001), which suggests that blood repertoires may reflect thyroid immune responses. In cross-validation, a model built on a 13 V-J signature told ophthalmopathy apart from stable hyperthyroidism with 87.88% sensitivity and about 81% specificity, and in testing the same model reached 80%/75%. In validation, the model predicted progression to ophthalmopathy a median of about 6 months before onset, with approximately 68% sensitivity and roughly 72% specificity. To identify TCR V-J signatures that set the groups apart, the researchers used a discovery cohort of about a hundred patients, made up of 43 with Graves' ophthalmopathy and 55 to 65 with stable Graves' hyperthyroidism. An independent validation cohort of under 20 hyperthyroidism patients and about 16 patients who later progressed to ophthalmopathy tested prospective prediction of ophthalmopathy. The 100 or so discovery patients were randomly divided into training and test sets at a 7:3 ratio. The study also compared thyroid tissue and blood T-cell repertoires from about six Graves' hyperthyroidism patients. Once sampling was done, hyperthyroidism patients were given methimazole at a starting dose of 30 mg daily, whereas ophthalmopathy patients were given high-dose intravenous methylprednisolone. Libraries were constructed in a second round of multiplex PCR, after which size selection and purification were performed. Sequencing of the libraries was done on an Illumina HiSeq2000 using paired-end 100 bp reads. SOAPnuke was used to process the raw data, throwing out any read that contained adapters or uncalled bases, had a mean Phred below 15, or lacked an exact constant-primer or identifier match. High-quality paired reads were merged with COPE v1.2.5, and unique nucleotide sequences were defined as clonotypes. MiTCR v1.1 was used to align the clonotypes against IMGT TRBV, TRBD and TRBJ reference segments. Analysis was restricted to V-J combinations with a frequency above 0.0001, which covered about 99% of repertoires. A TCS score was defined as the ratio between F50 (clonal expansion) and ExV (chaos), using BLOSUM62-based TCRdist between CDR3 peptides within each V-J. Welch's t-statistics and random forest reduced fewer than 600 V-J features to 10 to 15, which were used in a naive Bayes classifier (R e1071). Sample size was not statistically predetermined, and blinding of investigators to group allocation was not performed. The paper reports TCR Vbeta CDR3 sequencing of some 140 peripheral blood samples: under 45 ophthalmopathy, around 80 hyperthyroidism and roughly 17 progressor patients.

The sequence derives from a man aged 35 to 55 with Graves disease. Donor details come from another sample of the same person, matched by shared clones. Sequencing used peripheral blood mononuclear cells (PBMCs), obtained at new diagnosis, from a patient treated with antithyroid drugs. The chain uses TRBV2 and TRBJ1-4; TRBD1 is perhaps the D gene, given 6 matching bases. The nucleotide sequence reads TGTGCCAGCAGTCCTCAGGGGATAGGAAATGAAAATCTGTTTTTT. The encoded protein is CASSPQGIGNENLFF.